The next 17 T cell receptor beta chains were all read from a single sample in a study of regulatory T cells in long-lasting Graves disease. The TCR beta library used iRepertoire HTBI primers with Arm-PCR amplification of CDR3. TCRdb itself ran the multiplex PCR reads through MiXCR, one entry per CDR3 protein. In the table there are around 360,000 distinct CDR3 sequences, about 17% of which are singletons. Time point here: newly diagnosed GD, antithyroid drugs for less than 3 months. From PBMCs, RNA was extracted and then used to make the TCR library. The sample also formed part of further work on T cells in Graves' hyperthyroidism and ophthalmopathy.

The source was peripheral blood mononuclear cells (PBMCs), collected at new diagnosis, from a patient treated with antithyroid drugs. The receptor set was obtained from a woman in her late teens or twenties with Graves disease.

This clonotype came up a few times. The rearrangement joins TRBV11-2 to TRBJ1-5; D might be TRBD1 (5 bases). With 0 bases removed from V and 5 bases from J, the gap between germline ends came to 11 bases. Germline CDR1 SGHAT, CDR2 FQNNGV. This CDR3 region has 15 residues. CDR3 sequence reads: CASSLDRQGHQPQHF. The CDR3 nucleotides read TGTGCCAGCAGCTTAGATCGTCAGGGTCATCAGCCCCAGCATTTT.

The chain recombines TRBV7-3 with TRBJ2-3; 14 nucleotides match TRBD2. This CDR3 comprises 17 residues. The V gene end was trimmed by 3 bases and the J gene end by 4 bases; junction bases not matched to a gene: 6. The germline V gene encodes CDR1 SGHTA and CDR2 FQGTGA. In nucleotides, the CDR3 is TGTGCCAGCAGCTTGGGACTAGCGGGGGATACTTCAGATACGCAGTATTTT. Its protein product is CASSLGLAGDTSDTQYF.

V gene TRBV27 combines with J gene TRBJ1-2; D remains ambiguous. Germline assignment: CDR1 MNHEY and CDR2 SMNVEV (reference sequence). The V end was cut by 2 bases, the J end by 1 base, with 5 bases between. The CDR3 is 13 amino acids. In DNA, the CDR3 is TGTGCCAGCAGTTTAAGCCTTAACTATGGCTACACCTTC. Its translation: CASSLSLNYGYTF.

This clonotype was detected many times. This rearrangement joins TRBV20-1 to TRBJ2-7; D might be TRBD2 (6 bases). The germline CDR1 and CDR2 sequences are DFQATT and SNEGSKA (reference sequence). The CDR3 sequence is 15 residues long. The germline V and J ends were trimmed by 3 bases and 0 bases, with 15 bases remaining between them. CDR3 in DNA: TGCAGTGCTAGTCGAGTAGCGGTGCACTCCTACGAGCAGTACTTC. Its protein product is CSASRVAVHSYEQYF.

This clonotype was seen at least ten times. V is TRBV20-1 and J is TRBJ2-1, with 9 bases lining up with TRBD1. The CDR3 loop spans 15 amino acids. The V and J ends lost 4 bases and 9 bases, in that order; junction bases with no gene match: 13. Germline V lookup: CDR1 DFQATT, CDR2 SNEGSKA (reference sequence). CDR3 sequence (DNA): TGCAGTGCTAAAACAGGGGGCCGGAATGACGGTGAGCAGTTCTTC. Its translation: CSAKTGGRNDGEQFF.

This clonotype was seen ten or more times. The CDR3 here is CASSRLGGGIQYF. The DNA for the CDR3 is TGTGCCAGCAGCCGACTAGGCGGGGGCATTCAGTACTTC. This rearrangement joins TRBV11-2 to TRBJ2-4, with 7 positions matching TRBD2. Germline assignment: CDR1 SGHAT and CDR2 FQNNGV. The CDR3 is 13 residues long. J gave up 9 bases and V 5 bases, and 7 bases lay outside the gene matches.

This clonotype was observed a few times. V gene TRBV7-9 combines with J gene TRBJ2-3; TRBD1 aligns across 9 bases. The DNA end is more similar to TRBJ2-5, so the J call may be wrong. CDR1 is SEHNR, CDR2 FQNEAQ, per germline (reference sequence). This CDR3 has 20 amino acids. The CDR3 region is CASSFPLLGLGGDRDETQYF. The CDR3 DNA sequence: TGTGCCAGCAGCTTCCCACTTCTCGGTCTAGGAGGGGACAGGGATGAGACCCAGTACTTC.

This clonotype came up once. The chain recombines TRBV19 with TRBJ1-1; no firm D call. The CDR3 extends over 11 amino acids. V lost 5 bases to trimming and J lost 11 bases, with 12 bases between them. CDR1 and CDR2 from the germline V gene are LNHDA and SQIVND (reference sequence). CDR3 DNA sequence: TGTGCCAGTAGTTGGACCTACCGGGCTTTCTTT. It codes for CASSWTYRAFF.

This clonotype came up once. V and J are TRBV11-2 and TRBJ1-6, with 10 positions matching TRBD1. Trimming at V came to 4 bases and at J to 9 bases, leaving 9 bases not matched to a gene. This CDR3 has 16 residues. Germline assignment: CDR1 SGHAT and CDR2 FQNNGV. CDR3 loop: CASSSGTGVGISPLHF. Here the CDR3 DNA reads TGTGCCAGCAGCTCCGGGACAGGGGTCGGGATTTCACCCCTCCACTTT.

There are many counts of this clonotype. The rearrangement links TRBV6-1 to TRBJ2-7; the match to TRBD1 covers 12 bases. The V gene's germline CDR1 is MNHNS and CDR2 SASEGT. The CDR3 is 14 amino acids. The trim removed 3 bases at V and 6 bases at J, leaving 3 bases unmatched. The CDR3 is CASSDGTGGIEQYF. The DNA of the CDR3 is TGTGCCAGCAGTGACGGGACAGGGGGCATCGAGCAGTACTTC.

Details on this clonotype: A much larger clone differs from this one at a single base, so this may be a read error. The CDR3 DNA reads TGTGCCAGCAGCGGTAGGCGGCAGGGGGCCGAAGCTTTCTTT. As protein: CASSGRRQGAEAFF. The chain links TRBV5-6 to TRBJ1-1; 8 nucleotides line up with TRBD1. This CDR3 spans 14 amino acids. CDR1 SGHDT and CDR2 YYEEEE come from the germline V gene. V was clipped by 4 bases and J by 8 bases; unmatched bases: 10.

On this clonotype: A junction end diverges from the germline sequence, so it may reflect a read error. The V call is TRBV11-2, the J call TRBJ2-5, with 10 bases identical to TRBD2. This CDR3 is 13 amino acids long. Germline V lookup: CDR1 SGHAT, CDR2 FQNNGV. CDR3 bases: TGTGCCAGCAGCTTAAGCGGGGGGGAGATCCAGTACTTC. It specifies CASSLSGGEIQYF.

This clonotype was found many times. V is TRBV7-2 and J is TRBJ2-1, with 12 bases fitting TRBD2. Trimming cost V 4 bases and J 9 bases; bases outside gene matches: 7. This CDR3 comprises 15 residues. CDR1 and CDR2 from the germline V gene are SGHTA and FQGNSA. CDR3 DNA: TGTGCCAGCAGCTCCCTAGCGGGGGGGTCTAGTGAGCAGTTCTTC. The encoded protein is CASSSLAGGSSEQFF.

The genes are TRBV5-6 and TRBJ2-7, with 7 nucleotides matching TRBD1. Trimming at V came to 5 bases and at J to 3 bases, leaving 8 bases not matched to a gene. Germline V gene lookup returns CDR1 SGHDT and CDR2 YYEEEE. This CDR3 comprises 14 residues. Here the CDR3 reads CASRPTGTDYEQYF. The DNA for the CDR3 is TGTGCCAGCAGGCCGACCGGGACAGACTACGAGCAGTACTTC. The whole variable domain, filled in from reference TRBV5-6 and TRBJ2-7, reads DAGVTQSPTHLIKTRGQQVTLRCSPKSGHDTVSWYQQALGQGPQFIFQYYEEEERQRGNFPDRFSGHQFPNYSSELNVNALLLGDSALYLCASRPTGTDYEQYFGPGTRLTVT.

V usage is TRBV12-3 or TRBV12-4 and J usage is TRBJ2-7; 8 bases match TRBD1. V was clipped by 5 bases and J by 3 bases; unmatched bases: 6. The CDR3 is 14 amino acids. The CDR3 loop reads CASSMTGAGYEQYF. The CDR3 bases are TGTGCCAGCAGTATGACAGGGGCGGGCTACGAGCAGTACTTC.

This clonotype occurred many times. The gene calls are TRBV2 and TRBJ2-7; possibly TRBD1 for D (6 bases). The V end lost 3 bases, the J end lost 4 bases, and 16 bases lay between the germline ends. Germline V gene lookup returns CDR1 SNHLY and CDR2 FYNNEI. This CDR3 is 15 amino acids long. The CDR3 is CASSDEGGGPYEQYF. The CDR3 DNA reads TGTGCCAGCAGTGATGAGGGTGGGGGCCCGTACGAGCAGTACTTC. The full variable domain, rest sourced from reference TRBV2 and TRBJ2-7, is EPEVTQTPSHQVTQMGQEVILRCVPISNHLYFYWYRQILGQKVEFLVSFYNNEISEKSEIFDDQFSVERPDGSNFTLKIRSTKLEDSAMYFCASSDEGGGPYEQYFGPGTRLTVT.

This clonotype appeared many times. The chain combines TRBV20-1 with TRBJ1-5; D is undetermined. Germline CDR1 is DFQATT and CDR2 is SNEGSKA (reference sequence). Trimming took off 5 bases at V and 8 bases at J, with 16 bases between the two ends. CDR3 size: 13 residues. CDR3 nucleotide sequence: TGCAGTGCTTCCTCAGGTGCCCCAGAGCCCCAGCATTTT. It translates to CSASSGAPEPQHF.